Sequencing of this TCR beta chain was carried out in a study of CD8 T cells in Susac syndrome. Peripheral blood CD8+ and CD4+ T cells were profiled by TCR beta sequencing. After extraction with the RNeasy kit, roughly 0.45 to 1 ug of the RNA was reverse transcribed using random hexamers. Across 54 Vbeta and 13 Jbeta, immunoSEQ multiplex PCR amplified TCR beta CDR3. MiXCR, run by TCRdb on the immunoSEQ multiplex PCR reads, gives a single entry per CDR3 protein. The repertoire consists of hundreds of thousands of distinct CDR3 sequences, with approximately 90% occurring once and the leading ten covering approximately 0.13%. CDR3 size: 18 residues. The germline V gene has CDR1 SEHNR and CDR2 FQNEAQ (reference sequence). V lost 4 bases and J lost 0, with 16 bases in between.

The rearrangement joins TRBV7-9 to TRBJ2-6, with D perhaps matching TRBD1 or TRBD2 (5 bases each). Sample: CD8+ T cells from PBMCs. The receptor's source is a human donor with multiple sclerosis. CDR3 nucleotides: TGTGCCAGCAGCTGGCCCAGGGAGACCCCCTCTGGGGCCAACGTCCTGACTTTC. Translating it yields CASSWPRETPSGANVLTF.